The rows below give T cell receptor beta chains drawn from one sample of a study of cytomegalovirus exposure and HLA in healthy donors. Clones were sequenced by immunoSEQ multiplex PCR, and TCRdb holds only the in-frame ones, with some missing. The table shows some 89,000 clones, with just under 80% occurring only once. Sequenced: PBMCs. The receptor set was obtained from a woman in her thirties or forties in good health and CMV-seropositive. CDR3s include the opening cysteine and the closing phenylalanine or tryptophan.

j_gene: TRBJ2-5; v_gene: TRBV30; CDR3aa: CAWSPGPGGVQYF
j_gene: TRBJ1-2; v_gene: TRBV30; CDR3aa: CAWKQGPGLRLYGYTF
j_gene: TRBJ1-3; v_gene: TRBV28; CDR3aa: CASSQATAGNTIYF
j_gene: TRBJ2-1; v_gene: TRBV30; CDR3aa: CAWRPLTRGEQFF
j_gene: TRBJ1-4; v_gene: TRBV5-1; CDR3aa: CASRLEDEKLFF
j_gene: TRBJ2-1; v_gene: TRBV2; CDR3aa: CASSNLAASYNEQFF
j_gene: TRBJ2-1; v_gene: TRBV19; CDR3aa: CASSFVVLGEQFF
j_gene: TRBJ2-7; v_gene: TRBV6-6; CDR3aa: CASSSSEQYF
j_gene: TRBJ2-4; v_gene: TRBV9; CDR3aa: CASSVGGGSLDIQYF
j_gene: TRBJ2-1; v_gene: TRBV10-2; CDR3aa: CASSEPGLALNEQFF
j_gene: TRBJ2-7; v_gene: TRBV2; CDR3aa: CASSGPGGEQYF
j_gene: TRBJ2-7; v_gene: TRBV2; CDR3aa: CASSAGPVGSYEQYF
j_gene: TRBJ2-3; v_gene: TRBV4-1; CDR3aa: CASSRGGLAGVSDTQYF
j_gene: TRBJ2-7; v_gene: TRBV6-5; CDR3aa: CASSRLAGLAEQYF
j_gene: TRBJ2-1; v_gene: TRBV5-1; CDR3aa: CASSPLGGVYNEQFF
j_gene: TRBJ2-7; v_gene: TRBV19; CDR3aa: CASSIGTSYEQYF
j_gene: TRBJ2-3; v_gene: TRBV7-3; CDR3aa: CASSIQGTDTQYF
j_gene: TRBJ1-5; v_gene: TRBV21-1; CDR3aa: CASGTGRSGNQPQHF
j_gene: TRBJ2-7; v_gene: TRBV4-1; CDR3aa: CASSQESLAGGYEQYF
j_gene: TRBJ1-1; v_gene: TRBV28; CDR3aa: CASSESRIARCEAFF
j_gene: TRBJ2-2; v_gene: TRBV9; CDR3aa: CASSVTSGNTGELFF